Sequencing of this T cell receptor (beta chain) was carried out in a study of regulatory T cells in long-lasting Graves disease. The authors built TCR beta libraries using iRepertoire HTBI primers and Arm-PCR of CDR3 regions. TCRdb ran MiXCR on the multiplex PCR reads and lists one entry per CDR3 protein. The table has 400,000 to 650,000 distinct CDR3 sequences, around 16% seen once. The CDR3 loop spans 14 amino acids. CDR1 is MNHNS, CDR2 SASEGT, per germline. The trim removed 7 bases at V and 7 bases at J, leaving 5 bases unmatched. Time point specified: newly diagnosed GD, antithyroid drugs for less than 3 months. PBMC-derived RNA was used for the TCR library. In addition, the sample was reused for a study of T cells in Graves' hyperthyroidism and ophthalmopathy.

J is TRBJ2-1 and V is TRBV6-1, with 12 bases identical to TRBD2. The origin of this receptor is a woman in her forties or fifties with Graves disease. Sequencing was performed on peripheral blood mononuclear cells (PBMCs), taken at new diagnosis, from a patient treated with antithyroid drugs. CDR3 amino acids: CASKLAGGSNEQFF. The CDR3, as DNA: TGTGCCAGCAAACTAGCGGGGGGTTCTAATGAGCAGTTCTTC.